This TCR beta chain was found in a study of T cell changes during pregnancy in multiple sclerosis. The CDR3 is 14 residues long. V was pared by 0 bases and J by 0 bases, with 7 bases between. Germline values: CDR1 SGDLS, CDR2 YYNGEE. The repertoire was sequenced with immunoSEQ multiplex PCR; TCRdb's copy has only in-frame clones and lacks some. The sample has approximately 38,000 clones; about nine tenths are singletons. This chain uses TRBV9 with TRBJ2-7; no reliable D call. The TCR comes from a female donor with multiple sclerosis, enrolled in a pregnancy study. The sequenced sample was CD8+ T cells from peripheral blood mononuclear cells, obtained in the second trimester of pregnancy. CDR3 amino acids: CASSVGVSSYEQYF. CDR3 nucleotide sequence: TGTGCCAGCAGCGTAGGTGTTAGCTCCTACGAGCAGTACTTC.